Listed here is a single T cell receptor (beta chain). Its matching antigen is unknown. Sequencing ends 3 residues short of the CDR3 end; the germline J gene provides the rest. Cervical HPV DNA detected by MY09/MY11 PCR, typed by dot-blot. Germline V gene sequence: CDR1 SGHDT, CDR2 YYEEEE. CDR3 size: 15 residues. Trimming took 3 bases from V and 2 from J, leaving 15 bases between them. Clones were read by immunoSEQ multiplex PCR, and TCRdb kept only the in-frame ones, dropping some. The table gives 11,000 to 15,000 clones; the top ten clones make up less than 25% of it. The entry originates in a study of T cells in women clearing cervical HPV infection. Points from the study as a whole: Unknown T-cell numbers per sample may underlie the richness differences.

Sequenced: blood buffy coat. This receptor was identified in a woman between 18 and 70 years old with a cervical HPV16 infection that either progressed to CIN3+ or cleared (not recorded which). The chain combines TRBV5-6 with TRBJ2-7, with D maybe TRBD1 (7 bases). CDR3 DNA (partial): TGTGCCAGCAGCTCCCAGGGGGGAGAGGCCTACGAG. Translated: CASSSQGGEAYE. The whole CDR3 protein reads CASSSQGGEAYEQYF.